One and the same sample provided the 29 T cell receptor beta chains below, sequenced in a study of blood T cell repertoires in COVID-19. Method: immunoSEQ multiplex PCR; TCRdb's copy keeps in-frame clones and lacks some. The sample lists 80,000 to 90,000 clones, about 85% occurring once. The material sequenced was peripheral blood. The receptors originated from an older woman with acute or convalescent COVID-19.

The CDR3 spells CASSRDMNTEAFF. In nucleotides, the CDR3 is TGCGCCAGCAGCAGGGACATGAACACTGAAGCTTTCTTT. This chain joins TRBV10-1 and TRBJ1-1, with D perhaps TRBD1 (6 bases). The CDR3 extends over 13 amino acids. CDR1 is WNHNN, CDR2 SYGVQD, per germline (reference sequence). V was trimmed by 6 bases and J by 0 bases, leaving 8 bases between them.

The chain couples TRBV5-5 to TRBJ2-3; TRBD1 aligns across 8 bases. V shed 4 bases and J 0 bases; nucleotides not matched to a gene: 7. Per germline, CDR1 SGHKS and CDR2 YYEKEE (reference sequence). The CDR3 totals 16 residues. CDR3 nucleotide sequence: TGTGCCAGCAGCGCCCCCCGGGACAGGAGCACAGATACGCAGTATTTT. Translation gives CASSAPRDRSTDTQYF.

This clone was observed a single time. The rearrangement joins TRBV5-1 to TRBJ2-3; no firm D call. Germline V gene data show CDR1 as SGHRS and CDR2 as YFSETQ. Trimming shortened V by 3 bases and J by 2 bases, and 13 bases separated the two germline ends. This CDR3 spans 15 amino acids. CDR3 amino acids: CASSWQAPFTDTQYF. For the CDR3, the DNA is TGCGCCAGCAGCTGGCAGGCCCCCTTCACAGATACGCAGTATTTT.

The V and J genes are TRBV6-5 and TRBJ2-7; unclear D gene. Between the trimmed V and J ends, which lost 5 bases and 0 bases, there was a span of 5 bases. This CDR3 has 12 amino acids. Germline lookup yields CDR1 MNHEY and CDR2 SVGAGI. CDR3 amino acids: CASSPSSYEQYF. The CDR3 DNA follows: TGTGCCAGCAGTCCTAGCTCCTACGAGCAGTACTTC.

This clone was detected a few times. CDR3 sequence: CASSLSGGRTEAFF. CDR3 sequence (DNA): TGTGCCAGCTCACTTTCAGGGGGTCGGACTGAAGCTTTCTTT. V is TRBV18 and J is TRBJ1-1; TRBD1 matches at 7 bases. Germline CDR1 is KGHSH and CDR2 is LQKENI. Unmatched junction bases numbered 7, after V lost 4 bases and J lost 5 bases. The CDR3 length is 14 residues.

The rearrangement uses TRBV19 and TRBJ1-1, with D possibly TRBD1 on 6 matching bases. This CDR3 has 16 residues. The ends were cut back, 3 bases at V and 1 base at J, with 15 bases in the middle. Per germline, CDR1 LNHDA and CDR2 SQIVND (reference sequence). The CDR3 nucleotides are TGTGCCAGTAGTATGCCGAATAACAGGGAGAACACTGAAGCTTTCTTT. This sequence encodes CASSMPNNRENTEAFF.

This clone appeared a few times. CDR3 DNA sequence: TGTGCCAGCAGCCCCGCAAGCCGACAGGGGAGGGGAACTGAAGCTTTCTTT. This gives the protein CASSPASRQGRGTEAFF. V gene TRBV11-3 combines with J gene TRBJ1-1; 8 bases align to TRBD1. J lost 5 bases, V lost 5 bases, and 16 bases had no gene match. The CDR3 is 17 amino acids. Germline loops: CDR1 SGHNT, CDR2 YENEEA.

The chain combines TRBV7-3 with TRBJ2-1; 9 bases map to TRBD2. Looked up from germline, CDR1 is SGHTA and CDR2 is FQGTGA. The J segment lost 7 bases and the V segment lost 1 base, leaving 8 bases of the junction unmatched. CDR3 length equals 16 residues. The CDR3 region is CASSLNAGGRINEQFF. The CDR3 region has the DNA TGTGCCAGCAGCTTAAACGCGGGGGGGCGTATAAATGAGCAGTTCTTC.

The rearrangement links TRBV5-1 to TRBJ1-1, with TRBD1 identical over 12 bases. The CDR3 sequence is 16 residues long. The germline gives CDR1 SGHRS, CDR2 YFSETQ. Unmatched junction bases numbered 5, after V lost 4 bases and J lost 1 base. The CDR3 coding sequence is TGCGCCAGCAGCAGGGGACAGGGGGCGCCGAACACTGAAGCTTTCTTT. Residues: CASSRGQGAPNTEAFF.

The rearrangement links TRBV2 to TRBJ1-1; D gene ambiguous. The CDR3 covers 12 residues. CDR1 SNHLY and CDR2 FYNNEI come from the germline V gene. Trimming took 6 bases from V and 6 from J, leaving 11 bases between them. The CDR3 protein is CASSGLGPEAFF. DNA of the CDR3: TGTGCCAGCAGCGGTCTTGGGCCTGAAGCTTTCTTT.

The chain couples TRBV5-5 to TRBJ1-2; D is possibly TRBD1 (6 bases). The V gene lost 1 base and the J gene lost 5 bases, with 21 bases spanning the gap. This CDR3 has 17 amino acids. CDR1 and CDR2 from the germline V gene are SGHKS and YYEKEE (reference sequence). The DNA for the CDR3 is TGTGCCAGCAGCTTGAGTATCTTTATAGAGGGGGATTATGGCTACACCTTC. Amino acids: CASSLSIFIEGDYGYTF.

This chain connects TRBV27 to TRBJ2-1; 12 bases line up with TRBD1. Germline CDR1 is MNHEY and CDR2 is SMNVEV (reference sequence). J gave up 7 bases and V 6 bases, and 10 bases lay outside the gene matches. This CDR3 contains 16 residues. The CDR3 DNA reads as TGTGCCAGCAGGCCCTGGGACAGGGGGCTAAGGAATGAGCAGTTCTTC. Its protein product is CASRPWDRGLRNEQFF.

V usage is TRBV29-1 and J usage is TRBJ2-3; 10 bases match TRBD2. CDR3 length: 15 amino acids. With V trimmed by 5 bases and J by 5 bases, 10 bases remained unmatched. Germline loops: CDR1 SQVTM, CDR2 ANQGSEA. CDR3 sequence: CSVRNSGGPGDTQYF. The CDR3 coding sequence is TGCAGCGTTCGAAATAGCGGGGGGCCGGGAGATACGCAGTATTTT.

As DNA, the CDR3 is TGTGCCAGAAGCTTGGACGGGGATAATCAGCCCCAGCATTTT. It is translated as CARSLDGDNQPQHF. The chain links TRBV5-3 to TRBJ1-5; D unresolved. TRBV5-3 is classed as an ORF, of uncertain function. V shed 0 bases and J shed 4 bases, with 8 bases lying between them. This CDR3 has 14 amino acids.

The CDR3 spells CASSIDQVRPSGYTF. In DNA, the CDR3 is TGTGCCAGTAGTATAGATCAGGTCAGACCCAGTGGCTACACCTTC. This rearrangement joins TRBV19 to TRBJ1-2; no clear D. From germline, CDR1 is LNHDA and CDR2 SQIVND (reference sequence). This CDR3 region has 15 residues. The germline V and J ends were trimmed by 0 bases and 7 bases, with 15 bases remaining between them.

This rearrangement joins TRBV4-2 to TRBJ2-1; possible D gene TRBD1, 5 bases. The CDR3 runs 14 residues. V dropped 0 bases and J dropped 12 bases, with 15 bases sitting between them. CDR1 is LGHNA, CDR2 YNFKEQ, per germline. Here the CDR3 DNA reads TGTGCCAGCAGCCAAGAACAGGCGGCCCCGCCGCAGTTCTTC. Protein sequence: CASSQEQAAPPQFF.

This clone was seen a handful of times. The genes are TRBV2 and TRBJ1-5, with 7 bases fitting TRBD1. The CDR3 covers 19 residues. CDR1 and CDR2 from the germline V gene are SNHLY and FYNNEI. The V gene end was trimmed by 6 bases and the J gene end by 6 bases; junction bases not matched to a gene: 23. Here the CDR3 DNA reads TGTGCCAGCAGCCGTTACCGGGACAGCGAACCCCTCCACGGTCAGCCCCAGCATTTT. It translates to CASSRYRDSEPLHGQPQHF. Together with reference TRBV2 and TRBJ1-5, the CDR3 gives the full variable domain: EPEVTQTPSHQVTQMGQEVILRCVPISNHLYFYWYRQILGQKVEFLVSFYNNEISEKSEIFDDQFSVERPDGSNFTLKIRSTKLEDSAMYFCASSRYRDSEPLHGQPQHFGDGTRLSIL.

CDR3 nucleotide sequence: TGTGCCAGTGGCGACAGGGAATCTGGCTACACCTTC. It is translated as CASGDRESGYTF. The gene calls are TRBV19 and TRBJ1-2; 7 nucleotides align to TRBD1. Germline-derived CDR1 and CDR2 are LNHDA and SQIVND (reference sequence). V dropped 8 bases and J dropped 7; count of bases not matched to a gene: 7. The CDR3 is 12 amino acids.

V is TRBV13 and J is TRBJ1-1, with D possibly TRBD1 on 6 matching bases. The germline V gene encodes CDR1 PRHDT and CDR2 FYEKMQ (reference sequence). V shed 0 bases and J shed 1 base, with 12 bases lying between them. The CDR3 runs to 16 residues. Written as DNA, the CDR3 is TGTGCCAGCAGCTTAGGCCTTAGACAGGAGAACACTGAAGCTTTCTTT. Translated, it gives CASSLGLRQENTEAFF.

The genes are TRBV30 and TRBJ1-1; perhaps TRBD1 as D (6 bases). Per germline, CDR1 GTSNPN and CDR2 SVGIG (reference sequence). V was trimmed by 3 bases and J by 8 bases, leaving 16 bases between them. The CDR3 is 13 residues long. CDR3 in DNA: TGTGCCTGGAGCCGTGACAGGTCTATGGAAGCTTTCTTT. It yields the protein CAWSRDRSMEAFF.

The V gene is TRBV4-2, the J gene TRBJ1-1, with D unclear. The CDR3 has 14 residues. V was cut by 4 bases and J by 5 bases, with 14 bases left in between. In germline, CDR1 is LGHNA, CDR2 YNFKEQ. The CDR3 DNA reads TGTGCCAGCAGCCTCCTAACAAGCGAAACTGAAGCTTTCTTT. Residues: CASSLLTSETEAFF.

This clone has only a few counts. V gene TRBV5-1 combines with J gene TRBJ2-2; 8 bases map to TRBD1. The V segment lost 3 bases and the J segment 7 bases; nucleotides outside the gene matches: 8. Germline values: CDR1 SGHRS, CDR2 YFSETQ. This CDR3 has 15 residues. CDR3 amino acids: CASSSFNRGNGELFF. The DNA of the CDR3 is TGCGCCAGCAGCTCCTTCAACAGGGGGAACGGGGAGCTGTTTTTT.

Here the CDR3 reads CAISEPGGTDTQYF. The CDR3 DNA reads TGTGCCATCAGTGAGCCCGGGGGGACAGATACGCAGTATTTT. The chain uses TRBV10-3 and TRBJ2-3; 7 bases fit TRBD2. CDR1 and CDR2 from the germline V gene are ENHRY and SYGVKD. Unmatched junction bases numbered 2, after V lost 2 bases and J lost 3 bases. The CDR3 has 14 residues.

The chain employs TRBV12-3 or TRBV12-4 and TRBJ1-2; D call uncertain. Trimming removed 6 bases from V and 4 bases from J, with 12 bases in between. The CDR3 is made up of 13 amino acids. CDR3 sequence: CASRPAAGYGYTF. DNA for the CDR3: TGTGCCAGCAGGCCGGCGGCGGGCTATGGCTACACCTTC.

This clone occurred once. V usage is TRBV19 and J usage is TRBJ1-5, with D tentatively TRBD1 (5 bases). This CDR3 contains 13 residues. In germline, CDR1 is LNHDA, CDR2 SQIVND (reference sequence). The V gene lost 2 bases and the J gene lost 7 bases, with 9 bases spanning the gap. The CDR3 bases are TGTGCCAGTAGTATACAGGGAGGGCAGCCCCAGCATTTT. It codes for CASSIQGGQPQHF.

This chain joins TRBV28 and TRBJ2-5, with 8 bases fitting TRBD1. Germline loops: CDR1 MDHEN, CDR2 SYDVKM. This CDR3 comprises 14 residues. Trimming at V came to 6 bases and at J to 4 bases, leaving 7 bases not matched to a gene. CDR3 in amino acids: CASRGAGGGETQYF. In nucleotides, the CDR3 is TGTGCCAGCAGGGGTGCAGGGGGCGGAGAGACCCAGTACTTC. The full variable domain, with the rest looked up from reference TRBV28 and TRBJ2-5, is DVKVTQSSRYLVKRTGEKVFLECVQDMDHENMFWYRQDPGLGLRLIYFSYDVKMKEKGDIPEGYSVSREKKERFSLILESASTNQTSMYLCASRGAGGGETQYFGPGTRLLVL.

This chain uses TRBV19 with TRBJ1-5; D is perhaps TRBD1 (6 bases). This CDR3 spans 14 amino acids. CDR1 LNHDA and CDR2 SQIVND come from the germline V gene (reference sequence). Trimming took 4 bases from V and 0 from J, leaving 7 bases between them. CDR3 coding DNA: TGTGCCAGTAGTACGGACAGTAGCAATCAGCCCCAGCATTTT. This sequence encodes CASSTDSSNQPQHF. The full variable domain, its missing parts supplied by reference TRBV19 and TRBJ1-5, is DGGITQSPKYLFRKEGQNVTLSCEQNLNHDAMYWYRQDPGQGLRLIYYSQIVNDFQKGDIAEGYSVSREKKESFPLTVTSAQKNPTAFYLCASSTDSSNQPQHFGDGTRLSIL.

J is TRBJ2-3 and V is TRBV11-3, with D possibly being TRBD2 (7 bases). The CDR3 loop spans 14 amino acids. V gave up 5 bases and J gave up 6 bases, with 15 bases separating them. Germline lookup yields CDR1 SGHNT and CDR2 YENEEA. The CDR3 bases are TGTGCCAGCAGCCCGAGCCGGGGGGCCGATACGCAGTATTTT. Amino acids: CASSPSRGADTQYF.

V gene TRBV7-9 combines with J gene TRBJ2-3; no firm D call. The CDR3 is 13 amino acids. From germline, CDR1 is SEHNR and CDR2 FQNEAQ (reference sequence). The V end lost 5 bases, the J end lost 0 bases, and 6 bases lay between the germline ends. CDR3 nucleotides: TGTGCCAGCAGCGCCTATAGCACAGATACGCAGTATTTT. Its protein product is CASSAYSTDTQYF.